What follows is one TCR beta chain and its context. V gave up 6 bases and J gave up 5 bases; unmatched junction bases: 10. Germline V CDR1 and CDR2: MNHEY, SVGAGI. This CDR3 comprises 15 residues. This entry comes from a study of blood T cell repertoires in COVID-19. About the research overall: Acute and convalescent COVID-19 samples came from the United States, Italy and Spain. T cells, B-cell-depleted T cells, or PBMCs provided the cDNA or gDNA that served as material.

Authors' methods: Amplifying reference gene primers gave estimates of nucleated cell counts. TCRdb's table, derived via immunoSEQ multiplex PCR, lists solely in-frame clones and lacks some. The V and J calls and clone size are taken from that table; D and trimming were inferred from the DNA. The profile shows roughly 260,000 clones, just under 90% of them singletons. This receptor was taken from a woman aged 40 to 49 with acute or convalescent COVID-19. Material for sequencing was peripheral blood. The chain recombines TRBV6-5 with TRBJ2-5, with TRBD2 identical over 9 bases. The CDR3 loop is CASRASSGEVETQYF. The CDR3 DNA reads TGTGCCAGCAGGGCGTCTAGCGGGGAGGTGGAGACCCAGTACTTC.